Reported below is one T cell receptor (beta chain). This specimen comes from a study of blood T cell repertoires in COVID-19. The table came from immunoSEQ multiplex PCR; TCRdb's copy has only in-frame clones and leaves some out. The data show a few hundred thousand clones, 65% to 90% seen once. Germline CDR1 is LGHNA and CDR2 is YNFKEQ. This CDR3 is 16 amino acids long. V dropped 3 bases and J dropped 6 bases, with 17 bases sitting between them. The specimen sequenced was peripheral blood. This TCR derives from a man over 45 with acute or convalescent COVID-19. The rearrangement joins TRBV4-2 to TRBJ2-2; possible D gene TRBD1, 6 bases. CDR3 amino acids: CASSQFRDIASGELFF. The DNA of the CDR3 is TGTGCCAGCAGCCAGTTCCGGGACATAGCCTCCGGGGAGCTGTTTTTT.